This TCR beta chain was found in a study of cytomegalovirus exposure and HLA in healthy donors. Overall study context: A data release that came early held 80 million to 95 million unique TCRs from HLA-typed donors.

The CDR3 is 17 residues long. The study ran its PCR with 60 Vbeta and 13 Jbeta primers. Clones were sequenced by immunoSEQ multiplex PCR, and TCRdb holds only the in-frame ones, with some missing. Of 250,000 to 350,000 clones in the sample, roughly 90% were seen once. Comments on this clone: Antigen unknown.

Study-wide findings and caveats: Common viral pathogens were later found to be apparently linked to several of the most significant clusters. Previous analysis showed most TCR beta V segments were productive about 87% or about 30% of the time.

The sample comprised PBMCs. The clonotype was recovered from a woman under 30 in good health and CMV-seronegative. The rearrangement uses TRBV12-1 and TRBJ1-2. TRBV12-1 is flagged as a pseudogene. The CDR3 DNA reads as TGTGCCAGCACAGACTTTGTGTGTTTGCGCGGCAACTATGGCTACACCTTC. As protein: CASTDFVCLRGNYGYTF.